Each of the 21 T cell receptor beta chains below was sequenced from the same sample in a study of T cells in narcolepsy. This table comes from immunoSEQ multiplex PCR, and its TCRdb copy is limited to in-frame clones, with some not included. The table records about 29,000 clones, roughly 86% of them present only once. Material: memory (CD45RA-) CD4+ T cells from blood. The receptors come from a human donor in good health.

As DNA, the CDR3 is TGTGCCAGCAGTGTCAGACCTCAGGGGGCGGCAGCTAATGAAAAACTGTTTTTT. It translates to CASSVRPQGAAANEKLFF. This chain joins TRBV6-1 and TRBJ1-4, with 8 bases that match TRBD1. With V trimmed by 4 bases and J by 3 bases, 13 bases remained unmatched. The CDR3 totals 18 residues. Germline V lookup: CDR1 MNHNS, CDR2 SASEGT.

This chain links TRBV19 with TRBJ2-3; 14 bases agree with TRBD2. Germline V gene data show CDR1 as LNHDA and CDR2 as SQIVND (reference sequence). CDR3 size: 19 residues. With V trimmed by 5 bases and J by 0 bases, 10 bases remained unmatched. CDR3 amino acids: CASSGRLAGGHPSTDTQYF. CDR3 nucleotides: TGTGCCAGTAGTGGAAGACTAGCGGGGGGGCATCCTAGCACAGATACGCAGTATTTT.

This clone showed up just once. V and J are TRBV7-2 and TRBJ2-4; 12 positions match TRBD1. CDR1 and CDR2 from the germline V gene are SGHTA and FQGNSA. The CDR3 runs 15 residues. The ends lost 3 bases at V and 9 bases at J; junction bases unmatched: 6. In DNA, the CDR3 is TGTGCCAGCAGCTTGGGTCGGGACAGGGGGCCCATTCAGTACTTC. Translated, it gives CASSLGRDRGPIQYF.

This chain links TRBV6-6 with TRBJ2-5, with 7 positions matching TRBD2. The DNA end favors TRBJ2-7, so the J call may be wrong. This CDR3 has 14 amino acids. Germline V gives CDR1 MNHNY, CDR2 SVGAGI (reference sequence). The CDR3: CASSTQRDTYEQYF. In DNA, the CDR3 is TGTGCCAGCAGTACTCAGCGGGATACCTACGAGCAGTACTTC.

The chain combines TRBV7-2 with TRBJ1-2; no firm D call. Trimming took off 1 base at V and 3 bases at J, with 15 bases between the two ends. Looked up from germline, CDR1 is SGHTA and CDR2 is FQGNSA. This CDR3 spans 16 amino acids. This CDR3 is CASSLDLSVIYYGYTF. Written as DNA, the CDR3 is TGTGCCAGCAGCTTAGATTTATCGGTTATATACTATGGCTACACCTTC.

The J gene is TRBJ2-6, the V gene TRBV11-2, with D possibly being TRBD2 (5 bases). The germline V gene has CDR1 SGHAT and CDR2 FQNNGV. This CDR3 region has 15 residues. V was pared by 4 bases and J by 9 bases, with 16 bases between. The CDR3 sequence: CASSSPRVEDNVLTF. The CDR3 DNA follows: TGTGCCAGCAGCTCGCCCCGGGTGGAGGACAACGTCCTGACTTTC.

The gene calls are TRBV30 and TRBJ2-5; D could derive from TRBD1 or TRBD2 (6 bases each). The CDR3 contains 13 residues. CDR1 GTSNPN and CDR2 SVGIG come from the germline V gene (reference sequence). Trimming pared 0 bases from V and 5 bases from J, leaving 10 bases between. In DNA, the CDR3 is TGTGCCTGGAGTGTAAGGGGGGTGGAGACCCAGTACTTC. Its translation: CAWSVRGVETQYF.

The chain employs TRBV14 and TRBJ1-4; 7 bases map to TRBD1. The CDR3 sequence is 15 residues long. Losses at the gene ends were 3 bases for V and 4 bases for J; bases not matched to a gene: 5. Germline CDR1 is SGHDN and CDR2 is FVKESK. The CDR3 bases are TGTGCCAGCAGCCACCTGACAGGGAATAATGAAAAACTGTTTTTT. This translates into CASSHLTGNNEKLFF. Supplemented by reference TRBV14 and TRBJ1-4, the full variable domain reads EAGVTQFPSHSVIEKGQTVTLRCDPISGHDNLYWYRRVMGKEIKFLLHFVKESKQDESGMPNNRFLAERTGGTYSTLKVQPAELEDSGVYFCASSHLTGNNEKLFFGSGTQLSVL.

The genes are TRBV7-2 and TRBJ2-7; D not resolved. V was trimmed by 3 bases and J by 5 bases, leaving 14 bases between them. This CDR3 has 14 amino acids. The germline CDR1 and CDR2 sequences are SGHTA and FQGNSA. The CDR3 DNA reads TGTGCCAGCAGCTTCTTGGGAAGTAGGGACGAGCAGTACTTC. Translation gives CASSFLGSRDEQYF.

CDR3 DNA: TGTGCCAGCAGCGATGGGACTAGCGGGAGTGCAGATACGCAGTATTTT. Its protein is CASSDGTSGSADTQYF. V and J are TRBV7-2 and TRBJ2-3; 14 bases map to TRBD2. The V and J ends lost 5 bases and 4 bases, in that order; junction bases with no gene match: 5. Germline V gives CDR1 SGHTA, CDR2 FQGNSA. CDR3 length: 16 residues.

This clone came up once. The chain links TRBV29-1 to TRBJ2-1; D not certain. Germline V gene data show CDR1 as SQVTM and CDR2 as ANQGSEA. Trimming cost V 0 bases and J 3 bases, with 12 bases left between them. The CDR3 has 15 amino acids. CDR3 nucleotides: TGCAGCGTTGAAGATCCTAGGTTTCGCTACAATGAGCAGTTCTTC. It codes for CSVEDPRFRYNEQFF.

CDR3 DNA: TGTGCCAGCAGTAATTTGAAAGGGGACCCCGGCGGTACGCAGTATTTT. The encoded protein is CASSNLKGDPGGTQYF. The J gene is TRBJ2-3, the V gene TRBV25-1; the D gene could be TRBD1 or TRBD2 (5 bases each). Trimming left V 5 bases short and J 8 bases short, with 23 bases between. Germline values: CDR1 MGHDK, CDR2 SYGVNS. The CDR3 consists of 16 residues.

The CDR3: CASSSPNFGTEAFF. CDR3 nucleotides: TGTGCCAGCAGCTCGCCCAATTTCGGTACTGAAGCTTTCTTT. This chain uses TRBV7-9 with TRBJ1-1; D is unresolved. This CDR3 contains 14 residues. V lost 4 bases and J lost 5, with 14 bases in between. Germline V gives CDR1 SEHNR, CDR2 FQNEAQ (reference sequence).

This chain joins TRBV28 and TRBJ2-6; D is ambiguous. CDR3 length: 17 residues. From germline, CDR1 is MDHEN and CDR2 SYDVKM. The germline V and J ends were trimmed by 6 bases and 0 bases, with 15 bases remaining between them. CDR3 residues: CASSPPDTYSGANVLTF. CDR3 DNA: TGTGCCAGCAGCCCTCCCGACACTTACTCTGGGGCCAACGTCCTGACTTTC. Based on the CDR3 plus reference TRBV28 and TRBJ2-6, the full variable domain is DVKVTQSSRYLVKRTGEKVFLECVQDMDHENMFWYRQDPGLGLRLIYFSYDVKMKEKGDIPEGYSVSREKKERFSLILESASTNQTSMYLCASSPPDTYSGANVLTFGAGSRLTVL.

The rearrangement links TRBV5-3 to TRBJ2-7; D is possibly TRBD1 (5 bases). TRBV5-3 is placed among ORFs of uncertain function. The CDR3 spans 15 residues. Trimming took 4 bases from V and 3 from J, leaving 17 bases between them. CDR3 coding DNA: TGTGCCAGAAGCCCGGTTGTAGGACAAGGCTACGAGCAGTACTTC. Its translation: CARSPVVGQGYEQYF.

This chain connects TRBV15 to TRBJ1-5; D gene uncertain. The CDR3 is made up of 16 amino acids. Germline CDR1 is LNHNV and CDR2 is YYDKDF (reference sequence). V lost 0 bases, J lost 6 bases, and 15 bases lay in between. CDR3 in amino acids: CATSRDGRGPFQPQHF. The CDR3 bases are TGTGCCACCAGCAGAGATGGGCGAGGGCCCTTTCAGCCCCAGCATTTT. Looking up the rest from reference TRBV15 and TRBJ1-5 gives the full variable domain: DAMVIQNPRYQVTQFGKPVTLSCSQTLNHNVMYWYQQKSSQAPKLLFHYYDKDFNNEADTPDNFQSRRPNTSFCFLDIRSPGLGDTAMYLCATSRDGRGPFQPQHFGDGTRLSIL.

This chain links TRBV19 with TRBJ2-7, with a tentative D call TRBD1 (6 bases). CDR1 and CDR2 from the germline V gene are LNHDA and SQIVND (reference sequence). The CDR3 length is 15 residues. V lost 6 bases to trimming and J lost 7 bases, with 22 bases between them. The CDR3 here is CASRQDRSTLVEQYF. Written as DNA, the CDR3 is TGTGCCAGTAGGCAAGACAGGAGTACTTTGGTGGAGCAGTACTTC.

The chain carries TRBV9 and TRBJ2-5; D may be TRBD1 (5 bases). The germline V gene has CDR1 SGDLS and CDR2 YYNGEE. Between the trimmed V and J ends, which lost 2 bases and 0 bases, there was a span of 11 bases. This CDR3 region has 15 residues. The CDR3 DNA follows: TGTGCCAGCAGCGTCGCAGGGCTCTACCAAGAGACCCAGTACTTC. Translating it yields CASSVAGLYQETQYF.

V usage is TRBV6-5 and J usage is TRBJ1-1; possibly TRBD1 for D (6 bases). This CDR3 spans 13 amino acids. Per the germline V gene, CDR1 is MNHEY and CDR2 is SVGAGI. Trimming removed 6 bases from V and 3 bases from J, with 11 bases in between. As DNA, the CDR3 is TGTGCCAGCAGAGGGGGACCGCACACTGAAGCTTTCTTT. Its translation is CASRGGPHTEAFF.

The chain has TRBV5-6 and TRBJ2-3, with no clear D. V was shortened by 5 bases and J by 0 bases, with 7 bases between the two germline ends. The CDR3 covers 13 residues. Germline V gene lookup returns CDR1 SGHDT and CDR2 YYEEEE. The CDR3 nucleotides read TGTGCCAGCAGAGGGCTGAGCACAGATACGCAGTATTTT. Its translation is CASRGLSTDTQYF.

This clone was detected once. V gene TRBV11-3 combines with J gene TRBJ2-7; D gene uncertain. The V and J ends lost 3 bases and 3 bases respectively, with 9 bases between them. The CDR3 extends over 13 amino acids. CDR1 SGHNT and CDR2 YENEEA come from the germline V gene. CDR3 coding DNA: TGTGCCAGCAGCTTCGCCCAGAGCTACGAGCAGTACTTC. This codes for CASSFAQSYEQYF.